This TCR beta chain was obtained from a study of T cells after yellow fever vaccination. Whole-study results and caveats: Detected again after the booster were most primary-vaccination clones, at 95% to 98% CD4 and around 91% CD8. Within FACS-sorted repertoires, abundant clonotypes contaminating from the bulk population could be present.

This clonotype was recorded at least ten times. What it binds is not known. TCRdb re-analysed the 5' RACE reads in MiXCR, keeping a single row per CDR3 protein. The sample holds about 340,000 distinct CDR3 sequences; roughly an eighth are singletons and the top ten take 3.2%. Germline V CDR1 and CDR2: SEHNR, FQNEAQ (reference sequence). The junction had 5 bases not matched to a gene; V was cut back by 1 base and J by 1 base. The CDR3 loop spans 17 amino acids. The source is a young man who received the YFV17D yellow fever vaccine. The starting material was CD4+ T cells sorted from PBMCs, obtained 15 days after the yellow fever booster vaccination. This rearrangement joins TRBV7-9 to TRBJ2-3; TRBD2 aligns across 10 bases. The CDR3 spells CASSLVGTSGGTDTQYF. CDR3 sequence (DNA): TGTGCCAGCAGCTTAGTCGGAACTAGCGGGGGCACAGATACGCAGTATTTT.